These 32 T cell receptor beta chains came from one sample sequenced in a study of blood T cell repertoires in COVID-19. Generated by immunoSEQ multiplex PCR, the TCRdb table keeps only in-frame clones and is missing some. The data show roughly 250,000 clones, roughly 84% seen once. What was sequenced was peripheral blood. These TCRs come from a woman between 40 and 50 years old who had recovered from COVID-19.

The CDR3 loop reads CASSDGTSYGYTF. The CDR3 region has the DNA TGTGCCAGCAGCGACGGGACATCCTATGGCTACACCTTC. The J gene is TRBJ1-2, the V gene TRBV5-6; maybe TRBD1 (6 bases). The CDR3 loop spans 13 amino acids. Trimming cost V 4 bases and J 4 bases, with 11 bases left between them. Per germline, CDR1 SGHDT and CDR2 YYEEEE. Together with reference TRBV5-6 and TRBJ1-2, the CDR3 gives the full variable domain: DAGVTQSPTHLIKTRGQQVTLRCSPKSGHDTVSWYQQALGQGPQFIFQYYEEEERQRGNFPDRFSGHQFPNYSSELNVNALLLGDSALYLCASSDGTSYGYTFGSGTRLTVV.

V and J are TRBV3-1 (or the pseudogene TRBV3-2) and TRBJ2-1; 8 bases align to TRBD1. The CDR3 spans 15 residues. V dropped 4 bases and J dropped 10; count of bases not matched to a gene: 12. Germline CDR1 reads LGHDT; CDR2 reads YNNKEL (reference sequence). The CDR3 DNA sequence: TGTGCCAGCAGCCGCAAGATAGGGACAGGTACCGAGCAGTTCTTC. Translation: CASSRKIGTGTEQFF.

The V call is TRBV19, the J call TRBJ1-2, with TRBD1 as a possible D gene (6 bases). There are 13 residues in the CDR3. Germline CDR1 reads LNHDA; CDR2 reads SQIVND (reference sequence). Trimming removed 3 bases from V and 6 bases from J, with 11 bases in between. This chain's CDR3 is CASSIHRDDGYTF. DNA for the CDR3: TGTGCCAGTAGTATTCACAGGGACGATGGCTACACCTTC.

This sequence joins TRBV4-1 and TRBJ1-5; 9 bases agree with TRBD1. The junction had 6 bases not matched to a gene; V was cut back by 0 bases and J by 6 bases. Germline-derived CDR1 and CDR2 are MGHRA and YSYEKL. CDR3 length equals 16 residues. The CDR3 here is CASSQDGGTGIQPQHF. The DNA of the CDR3 is TGCGCCAGCAGCCAAGATGGGGGGACAGGGATTCAGCCCCAGCATTTT.

As to this clone: The same CDR3 also results from other DNA sequences found in this sample. This chain joins TRBV6-5 and TRBJ2-2; tentative D call: TRBD1 (5 bases). Germline CDR1 and CDR2: MNHEY and SVGAGI. This CDR3 contains 14 residues. Trimming left V 6 bases short and J 2 bases short, with 10 bases between. The CDR3 here is CASRQGPNTGELFF. The CDR3 nucleotides are TGTGCCAGCAGGCAGGGTCCTAACACCGGGGAGCTGTTTTTT.

This sequence joins TRBV12-3 or TRBV12-4 and TRBJ2-3; 9 nucleotides agree with TRBD1. V shed 8 bases and J 4 bases; nucleotides not matched to a gene: 4. This CDR3 has 13 residues. The CDR3 is CASGRQGADTQYF. The DNA of the CDR3 is TGTGCCAGCGGAAGACAGGGGGCAGATACGCAGTATTTT.

The chain recombines TRBV12-3 or TRBV12-4 with TRBJ1-6, with 7 bases matching TRBD1. This CDR3 has 12 amino acids. V was pared by 6 bases and J by 9 bases, with 2 bases of the junction left unmatched. The CDR3 DNA reads TGTGCCAGCAGGGGACAGATTTCACCCCTCCACTTT. This encodes CASRGQISPLHF.

In its sample, this clone was seen once. This sequence joins TRBV4-1 and TRBJ2-3; 8 bases align to TRBD2. CDR3 length: 16 amino acids. The germline CDR1 and CDR2 sequences are MGHRA and YSYEKL. V dropped 6 bases and J dropped 0; count of bases not matched to a gene: 8. The CDR3 here is CASSLNAGGSTDTQYF. CDR3 nucleotide sequence: TGCGCCAGCAGTTTAAACGCGGGGGGTAGCACAGATACGCAGTATTTT.

This clone showed up just once. This sequence joins TRBV4-2 and TRBJ1-1; 10 bases match TRBD1. The V segment lost 4 bases and the J segment 6 bases; nucleotides outside the gene matches: 11. The germline V gene has CDR1 LGHNA and CDR2 YNFKEQ. This CDR3 is built from 16 residues. CDR3 sequence: CASSPGQGVGMAEAFF. In DNA, the CDR3 is TGTGCCAGCAGCCCCGGACAGGGGGTAGGTATGGCTGAAGCTTTCTTT.

The chain links TRBV28 to TRBJ1-2, with TRBD1 identical over 8 bases. The CDR3 sequence is 16 residues long. V gave up 5 bases and J gave up 3 bases; unmatched junction bases: 11. Per the germline V gene, CDR1 is MDHEN and CDR2 is SYDVKM. In DNA, the CDR3 is TGTGCCAGCAGTAACAGGGGGGTCGGCTTGGACTATGGCTACACCTTC. This sequence encodes CASSNRGVGLDYGYTF.

The rearrangement links TRBV19 to TRBJ2-3; possible D gene TRBD2, 6 bases. This CDR3 is 16 amino acids long. The V gene's germline CDR1 is LNHDA and CDR2 SQIVND (reference sequence). The germline V and J ends were trimmed by 5 bases and 0 bases, with 15 bases remaining between them. CDR3 sequence (DNA): TGTGCCAGTAGTGTGCGAACCGGGACTAGCACAGATACGCAGTATTTT. Amino acid sequence: CASSVRTGTSTDTQYF.

The chain has TRBV6-6 and TRBJ2-1; D is ambiguous. The length of the CDR3 is 12 residues. From germline, CDR1 is MNHNY and CDR2 SVGAGI (reference sequence). Deletions cut 6 bases from V and 8 bases from J, with 11 bases between. CDR3 loop: CASSRISDEQFF. The CDR3 nucleotides read TGTGCCAGCAGCCGAATCTCGGATGAGCAGTTCTTC.

CDR3 sequence: CASKENAEAFF. DNA of the CDR3: TGTGCCAGCAAGGAGAATGCTGAAGCTTTCTTT. V gene TRBV6-5 combines with J gene TRBJ1-1; D is uncertain. The V and J ends lost 7 bases and 6 bases respectively, with 9 bases between them. The CDR3 contains 11 residues. CDR1 and CDR2 from the germline V gene are MNHEY and SVGAGI.

The chain couples TRBV30 to TRBJ2-2; TRBD2 might be the D (6 bases). Trimming pared 8 bases from V and 2 bases from J, leaving 12 bases between. Germline values: CDR1 GTSNPN, CDR2 SVGIG (reference sequence). CDR3 length: 13 amino acids. The CDR3 DNA reads as TGTGCCACCGGGAGCTTTAACACCGGGGAGCTGTTTTTT. Amino acid sequence: CATGSFNTGELFF.

The chain carries TRBV5-1 and TRBJ2-2, with TRBD2 matching over 8 bases. Germline CDR1 is SGHRS and CDR2 is YFSETQ. J was trimmed by 6 bases and V by 6 bases; bases with no gene match: 10. This CDR3 has 15 amino acids. In DNA form, the CDR3 reads TGCGCCAGCACTCAACGGGGGGGCCGCGCCGGGGAGCTGTTTTTT. It translates to CASTQRGGRAGELFF.

As for this clone: Other DNA sequences in this sample translate to the same CDR3. The rearrangement joins TRBV2 to TRBJ2-7; tentative D call: TRBD1 (5 bases). The V end was cut by 10 bases, the J end by 1 base, with 8 bases between. The CDR3 contains 11 residues. CDR1 is SNHLY and CDR2 is FYNNEI in the germline V gene. The CDR3 DNA is TGTGCCACCGGACAATCCTACGAGCAGTACTTC. Protein product: CATGQSYEQYF.

This rearrangement joins TRBV6-2 or TRBV6-3 to TRBJ2-1, with unresolved D. Trimming took 4 bases from V and 2 from J, leaving 12 bases between them. CDR1 MNHEY and CDR2 SVGEGT come from the germline V gene. CDR3 length: 15 residues. CDR3 sequence: CASSSLARAYNEQFF. In DNA, the CDR3 is TGTGCCAGCAGTTCCCTCGCCCGGGCCTACAATGAGCAGTTCTTC.

The rearrangement uses TRBV3-1 (or the pseudogene TRBV3-2) and TRBJ2-3, with 15 bases fitting TRBD2. Germline V lookup: CDR1 LGHDT, CDR2 YNNKEL (reference sequence). Unmatched junction bases numbered 9, after V lost 4 bases and J lost 4 bases. This CDR3 spans 18 amino acids. The CDR3 spells CASSPRTSGGAGADTQYF. CDR3 coding DNA: TGTGCCAGCAGCCCTAGGACTAGCGGGGGGGCCGGGGCAGATACGCAGTATTTT.

The rearrangement links TRBV28 to TRBJ1-5; weak D call: TRBD1 (6 bases). The CDR3 has 15 amino acids. CDR1 MDHEN and CDR2 SYDVKM come from the germline V gene. V was cut by 6 bases and J by 2 bases, with 14 bases left in between. In DNA form, the CDR3 reads TGTGCCAGCAGCTCAGGGGCCCGTGGCAATCAGCCCCAGCATTTT. Protein product: CASSSGARGNQPQHF.

V is TRBV5-4 and J is TRBJ1-2; D is unclear. The ends were cut back, 1 base at V and 2 bases at J, with 9 bases in the middle. Germline CDR1 reads SGHNT; CDR2 reads YYREEE (reference sequence). The CDR3 length is 14 residues. The CDR3 region is CASSLSLSNYGYTF. The CDR3 DNA reads as TGTGCCAGCAGCTTGTCGCTATCCAACTATGGCTACACCTTC.

The rearrangement joins TRBV28 to TRBJ1-1; 9 positions agree with TRBD1. Germline lookup yields CDR1 MDHEN and CDR2 SYDVKM. Germline trimming cut 5 bases from V and 3 bases from J; bases unmatched to any gene: 10. The CDR3 consists of 16 residues. The DNA of the CDR3 is TGTGCCAGCAGTCCCTCGGGACAGGGACGGTACACTGAAGCTTTCTTT. This gives the protein CASSPSGQGRYTEAFF.

This chain links TRBV6-1 with TRBJ1-2; tentative D call: TRBD1 (5 bases). The germline V gene has CDR1 MNHNS and CDR2 SASEGT. The V gene lost 2 bases and the J gene lost 8 bases, with 18 bases spanning the gap. The CDR3 has 15 residues. CDR3 DNA sequence: TGTGCCAGCAGTGAATGGGGCAGGGAAAGAGAAGGCTACACCTTC. It specifies CASSEWGREREGYTF.

As concerns this clone: An end of the junction differs from the germline gene, which may be a read error. The chain joins TRBV4-1 to TRBJ1-1; TRBD1 matches 7 bases. Germline V CDR1 and CDR2: MGHRA, YSYEKL. This CDR3 spans 11 amino acids. The CDR3 DNA is TGCGCCAGCAGCCAAGAAACGGGACAGCAATTT. It translates to CASSQETGQQF.

The gene calls are TRBV28 and TRBJ1-1; unclear D gene. V dropped 4 bases and J dropped 7 bases, with 22 bases sitting between them. Germline assignment: CDR1 MDHEN and CDR2 SYDVKM. The CDR3 length is 16 residues. The CDR3 nucleotides are TGTGCCAGCAGTTCCCCCCTGGGAGCCAGTGGTGGTGAAGCTTTCTTT. Its translation: CASSSPLGASGGEAFF.

The V and J genes are TRBV6-5 and TRBJ1-1, with D possibly matching TRBD1 (6 bases). In germline, CDR1 is MNHEY, CDR2 SVGAGI. The CDR3 totals 15 residues. Trimming removed 4 bases at V and 5 bases at J, with 17 bases between. CDR3 sequence: CASSWGLQGGTEAFF. CDR3 sequence (DNA): TGTGCCAGCAGTTGGGGACTACAGGGAGGGACTGAAGCTTTCTTT.

This clone was counted ten times or more. An end of the junction does not agree with germline; a read error may underlie this. The genes are TRBV7-2 and TRBJ1-5; possibly TRBD1 for D (5 bases). The germline V gene encodes CDR1 SGHTA and CDR2 FQGNSA. The CDR3 has 13 residues. The chain's CDR3 is CASTLAQGQPQHF. The DNA of the CDR3 is TGTGCCAGCACCTTAGCCCAGGGCCAGCCCCAGCATTTT.

The chain combines TRBV27 with TRBJ1-2, with TRBD1 identical over 11 bases. The germline CDR1 and CDR2 sequences are MNHEY and SMNVEV (reference sequence). Trimming removed 7 bases from V and 4 bases from J; junction bases left unmatched: 11. The CDR3 consists of 16 residues. The CDR3 spells CASTPRTGGEFYGYTF. The CDR3 DNA sequence: TGTGCCAGCACCCCCCGGACAGGGGGCGAGTTCTATGGCTACACCTTC.

The V gene is TRBV6-5, the J gene TRBJ2-2; 8 nucleotides align to TRBD1. The CDR3 is made up of 15 amino acids. Germline V gene lookup returns CDR1 MNHEY and CDR2 SVGAGI. The trim removed 6 bases at V and 4 bases at J, leaving 7 bases unmatched. The CDR3 region has the DNA TGTGCCAGCAGGCAAACGCAGGGGGCCACCGGGGAGCTGTTTTTT. Translating it yields CASRQTQGATGELFF.

This clone came up once. The genes are TRBV29-1 and TRBJ1-4, with D hard to call. This CDR3 spans 14 amino acids. V was pared by 5 bases and J by 2 bases, with 12 bases between. The V gene's germline CDR1 is SQVTM and CDR2 ANQGSEA. The CDR3 region is CSVKTRPTNEKLFF. The CDR3 nucleotides are TGCAGCGTTAAGACCAGGCCCACTAATGAAAAACTGTTTTTT.

The CDR3: CASSLVGRRWDRGDTQYF. DNA of the CDR3: TGTGCCAGCAGCTTAGTTGGTAGGCGTTGGGACAGGGGAGATACGCAGTATTTT. This chain links TRBV7-9 with TRBJ2-3; 10 bases agree with TRBD1. The germline gives CDR1 SEHNR, CDR2 FQNEAQ (reference sequence). V lost 1 base, J lost 5 bases, and 12 bases stayed unmatched. This CDR3 has 18 residues.

The V and J genes are TRBV30 and TRBJ1-5, with TRBD1 matching over 9 bases. This CDR3 contains 14 residues. Germline V gene lookup returns CDR1 GTSNPN and CDR2 SVGIG (reference sequence). V gave up 1 base and J gave up 5 bases; unmatched junction bases: 3. This chain's CDR3 is CAWSGGQGYQPQHF. CDR3 DNA sequence: TGTGCCTGGAGTGGGGGACAGGGTTATCAGCCCCAGCATTTT. The full variable domain, rest sourced from reference TRBV30 and TRBJ1-5, is SQTIHQWPATLVQPVGSPLSLECTVEGTSNPNLYWYRQAAGRGLQLLFYSVGIGQISSEVPQNLSASRPQDRQFILSSKKLLLSDSGFYLCAWSGGQGYQPQHFGDGTRLSIL.

This clone was picked up one time. The V gene is TRBV5-1, the J gene TRBJ2-2; the match to TRBD2 covers 12 bases. The CDR3 runs 15 residues. The V gene's germline CDR1 is SGHRS and CDR2 YFSETQ. The J segment lost 6 bases and the V segment lost 3 bases, leaving 3 bases of the junction unmatched. CDR3 DNA: TGCGCCAGCAGCTCTAGCGGGGGGGCCTCCGGGGAGCTGTTTTTT. Protein sequence: CASSSSGGASGELFF.